These 25 T cell receptor beta chains were sequenced from one sample in a study of T cell repertoires in aging, cancer and after chemotherapy. TCR beta rearrangements were amplified from peripheral blood genomic DNA. Rearranged V-D-J TRB sequences were amplified with a mixed TRB-A/B primer pool. TCRdb used MiXCR to reprocess the multiplex PCR reads, holding one entry per CDR3 protein. In the table there are more than 3,000 distinct CDR3 sequences, roughly 42% of which are singletons. Material: blood. These receptors all stem from a human donor with a solid tumor.

Here the CDR3 DNA reads TGTGCCACCAGCTCCCGCGGAGACGGGGAGCTGTTTTTT. Translating gives CATSSRGDGELFF. This sequence joins TRBV15 and TRBJ2-2; D ambiguous. The CDR3 runs to 13 residues. Germline V CDR1 and CDR2: LNHNV, YYDKDF (reference sequence). V was cut by 5 bases and J by 7 bases, with 11 bases left in between.

This chain connects TRBV5-1 to TRBJ2-1; TRBD2 matches 10 bases. The CDR3 runs 16 residues. J was trimmed by 4 bases and V by 2 bases; bases with no gene match: 6. Germline loops: CDR1 SGHRS, CDR2 YFSETQ. CDR3 amino acids: CASSFRGTSAYNEQFF. As DNA, the CDR3 is TGCGCCAGCAGCTTCCGTGGGACTAGCGCATACAATGAGCAGTTCTTC.

The CDR3 here is CASSSLAGVGETQYF. The CDR3 DNA sequence: TGTGCCAGCAGCTCGCTAGCGGGAGTAGGAGAGACCCAGTACTTC. The chain uses TRBV7-9 and TRBJ2-5; 10 nucleotides line up with TRBD2. The CDR3 totals 15 residues. Trimming at V came to 4 bases and at J to 4 bases, leaving 6 bases not matched to a gene. In germline, CDR1 is SEHNR, CDR2 FQNEAQ (reference sequence).

V usage is TRBV20-1 and J usage is TRBJ1-6, with unresolved D. Germline V lookup: CDR1 DFQATT, CDR2 SNEGSKA (reference sequence). This CDR3 has 16 amino acids. V dropped 4 bases and J dropped 2 bases, with 15 bases sitting between them. The DNA of the CDR3 is TGCAGTGCTATACCCCCGCTTGGCCCCTATAATTCACCCCTCCACTTT. Protein: CSAIPPLGPYNSPLHF.

This chain connects TRBV6-1 to TRBJ2-5; D is tentatively TRBD1 or TRBD2 (5 bases each). With 7 bases removed from V and 1 base from J, the gap between germline ends came to 13 bases. Germline loops: CDR1 MNHNS, CDR2 SASEGT. CDR3 size: 14 residues. The CDR3 DNA is TGTGCCAGCACCGCTTGGGGGTCCCAAGAGACCCAGTACTTC. Translating it yields CASTAWGSQETQYF.

DNA of the CDR3: TGTGCCAGTAGTATTAAGACATTTTACGAGCAGTACTTC. This translates into CASSIKTFYEQYF. This chain links TRBV19 with TRBJ2-7; D is unclear. CDR1 and CDR2 (germline): LNHDA, SQIVND (reference sequence). The CDR3 has 13 residues. V lost 3 bases to trimming and J lost 4 bases, with 10 bases between them.

This clonotype is deemed large. This chain joins TRBV29-1 and TRBJ2-3; D is ambiguous. Trimming stripped 4 bases from V and 2 bases from J, with 4 bases between. The V gene's germline CDR1 is SQVTM and CDR2 ANQGSEA. The CDR3 covers 11 residues. DNA of the CDR3: TGCAGCGTTGGGCACACAGATACGCAGTATTTT. Amino acids: CSVGHTDTQYF.

This clonotype was detected only a few times. This rearrangement joins TRBV6-1 to TRBJ1-6, with TRBD1 matching 8 bases. From germline, CDR1 is MNHNS and CDR2 SASEGT. Unmatched junction bases numbered 13, after V lost 11 bases and J lost 7 bases. CDR3 length equals 15 residues. In DNA form, the CDR3 reads TGTGCCCTTACCCACCGGGGACAGGAGAATTCACCCCTCCACTTT. Translation gives CALTHRGQENSPLHF.

The chain carries TRBV7-2 and TRBJ2-2; 7 nucleotides line up with TRBD2. The CDR3 consists of 16 residues. In germline, CDR1 is SGHTA, CDR2 FQGNSA. Trimming at V came to 4 bases and at J to 4 bases, leaving 9 bases not matched to a gene. The CDR3 is CASSSVLAWATGELFF. The DNA of the CDR3 is TGTGCCAGCAGCTCAGTACTAGCGTGGGCCACCGGGGAGCTGTTTTTT.

This clonotype has more than one count but fewer than ten. This chain joins TRBV20-1 and TRBJ1-2; D is ambiguous. Germline V gene data show CDR1 as DFQATT and CDR2 as SNEGSKA (reference sequence). CDR3 length equals 11 residues. The chain's CDR3 is CSYRRTDGYTF. In DNA form, the CDR3 reads TGCAGCTACCGGAGGACGGATGGCTACACCTTC.

V and J are TRBV4-3 and TRBJ2-5, with TRBD2 identical over 7 bases. Trimming removed 1 base from V and 4 bases from J; junction bases left unmatched: 3. The V gene's germline CDR1 is LGHNA and CDR2 YSLEER. The CDR3 loop spans 14 amino acids. CDR3 DNA: TGCGCCAGCAGCCAAGCGGGAGGCCTAGAGACCCAGTACTTC. The encoded protein is CASSQAGGLETQYF.

The chain has TRBV30 and TRBJ1-6; D gene ambiguous. The CDR3 contains 14 residues. V lost 4 bases and J 6 bases, leaving 13 bases between the germline ends. Germline V gene lookup returns CDR1 GTSNPN and CDR2 SVGIG (reference sequence). CDR3 amino acids: CAWKSPYLNSPLHF. The DNA of the CDR3 is TGTGCCTGGAAGTCTCCATACCTTAATTCACCCCTCCACTTT.

The chain is built from TRBV20-1 and TRBJ1-3; maybe TRBD1 (6 bases). Trimming removed 2 bases at V and 2 bases at J, with 10 bases between. This CDR3 spans 14 amino acids. Germline V gene lookup returns CDR1 DFQATT and CDR2 SNEGSKA (reference sequence). Written as DNA, the CDR3 is TGCAGTGCTAGACTGGGGGGGCCTGGAAACACCATATATTTT. Translation gives CSARLGGPGNTIYF.

The rearrangement links TRBV27 to TRBJ1-2; 7 bases match TRBD1. V trimming: 5 bases; J trimming: 8 bases; junction bases outside the gene matches: 8. CDR1 and CDR2 from the germline V gene are MNHEY and SMNVEV (reference sequence). The CDR3 runs 13 residues. CDR3 DNA: TGTGCCAGCAGTCGGGCAGGGGGTCGCGGCTACACCTTC. Translation gives CASSRAGGRGYTF.

The chain recombines TRBV6-5 with TRBJ1-5; D is possibly TRBD1 (5 bases). The CDR3 spans 13 residues. V lost 6 bases, J lost 1 base, and 7 bases lay in between. The germline CDR1 and CDR2 sequences are MNHEY and SVGAGI. The CDR3, as DNA: TGTGCCAGCAGAGGGACCAGCAATCAGCCCCAGCATTTT. This translates into CASRGTSNQPQHF.

As for this clonotype: A read error is likely, as this CDR3 ends without the conserved phenylalanine or tryptophan. V gene TRBV6-2 or TRBV6-3 combines with J gene TRBJ2-1, with 12 bases aligning to TRBD2. There are 15 residues in the CDR3. Germline lookup yields CDR1 MNHEY and CDR2 SVGEGT. After removal of 5 bases from V and 8 bases from J, the junction contained 7 bases not matched to a gene. The CDR3 is CASSKTSGSPDEQFL. The DNA of the CDR3 is TGTGCCAGCAGTAAGACTAGCGGGAGTCCGGATGAGCAGTTCTTA.

The V and J genes are TRBV20-1 and TRBJ2-7, with D tentatively TRBD2 (6 bases). The V gene lost 6 bases and the J gene lost 3 bases, with 15 bases spanning the gap. CDR3 length equals 13 residues. Germline-derived CDR1 and CDR2 are DFQATT and SNEGSKA (reference sequence). The CDR3 protein is CSARDSPDYEQYF. CDR3 coding DNA: TGCAGTGCCAGGGACTCTCCTGACTACGAGCAGTACTTC.

The J gene is TRBJ2-3, the V gene TRBV6-4; 11 bases line up with TRBD2. Per germline, CDR1 MRHNA and CDR2 SNTAGT. This CDR3 is built from 15 residues. With V trimmed by 4 bases and J by 3 bases, 3 bases remained unmatched. CDR3 protein: CASSVRTSGTDTQYF. The CDR3, as DNA: TGTGCCAGCAGTGTTCGGACTAGCGGGACAGATACGCAGTATTTT.

The chain joins TRBV18 to TRBJ1-1; D may be TRBD1 (6 bases). This CDR3 spans 13 amino acids. Germline assignment: CDR1 KGHSH and CDR2 LQKENI. Deletions cut 4 bases from V and 5 bases from J, with 11 bases between. This CDR3 reads CASSLLQGTEAFF. CDR3 sequence (DNA): TGTGCCAGCTCACTTTTACAGGGAACTGAAGCTTTCTTT.

The chain carries TRBV5-4 and TRBJ1-1; D gene ambiguous. The CDR3 extends over 13 amino acids. The germline V gene has CDR1 SGHNT and CDR2 YYREEE (reference sequence). Trimming took 0 bases from V and 1 from J, leaving 4 bases between them. The CDR3, as DNA: TGTGCCAGCAGCTTGGCCGCGAACACTGAAGCTTTCTTT. It codes for CASSLAANTEAFF. The entire variable domain, with the rest obtained from reference TRBV5-4 and TRBJ1-1, is as follows: ETGVTQSPTHLIKTRGQQVTLRCSSQSGHNTVSWYQQALGQGPQFIFQYYREEENGRGNFPPRFSGLQFPNYSSELNVNALELDDSALYLCASSLAANTEAFFGQGTRLTVV.

Only one count was recorded for this clonotype. The chain carries TRBV6-5 and TRBJ2-1; tentatively, D is TRBD1 (6 bases). CDR1 is MNHEY, CDR2 SVGAGI, per germline. Trimming shortened V by 5 bases and J by 4 bases, and 15 bases separated the two germline ends. The CDR3 is 15 amino acids. In DNA, the CDR3 is TGTGCCAGCAGTGTCGAAGGGGGAACGTACAATGAGCAGTTCTTC. This encodes CASSVEGGTYNEQFF.

The table lists this clonotype with a few counts. The chain combines TRBV7-9 with TRBJ2-1; TRBD2 is a possible D gene (6 bases). CDR3 length: 17 residues. Germline CDR1 and CDR2: SEHNR and FQNEAQ (reference sequence). Between the trimmed V and J ends, which lost 4 bases and 0 bases, there was a span of 16 bases. The CDR3 DNA is TGTGCCAGCAGCTCAGGAGGGAGGCCTAGCTCCTACAATGAGCAGTTCTTC. It yields the protein CASSSGGRPSSYNEQFF.

The chain carries TRBV13 and TRBJ2-3; D unresolved. The V end lost 5 bases, the J end lost 7 bases, and 16 bases lay between the germline ends. CDR1 is PRHDT, CDR2 FYEKMQ, per germline (reference sequence). This CDR3 has 14 residues. CDR3 sequence reads: CASSPTDTGHTQYF. In nucleotides, the CDR3 is TGTGCCAGCAGCCCAACCGACACCGGACATACGCAGTATTTT.

The V call is TRBV29-1, the J call TRBJ2-3; D is possibly TRBD1 (5 bases). Germline loops: CDR1 SQVTM, CDR2 ANQGSEA. Trimming pared 3 bases from V and 2 bases from J, leaving 9 bases between. The CDR3 extends over 13 amino acids. CDR3 protein: CSVDIRDTDTQYF. In DNA form, the CDR3 reads TGCAGCGTTGATATCAGGGACACAGATACGCAGTATTTT.

This clonotype was seen only a few times. For the CDR3, the DNA is TGCAGTGCCGGTGGACAGGGTTATGGGGCCAACGTCCTGACTTTC. Encoded protein: CSAGGQGYGANVLTF. This chain connects TRBV20-1 to TRBJ2-6, with 8 bases that match TRBD1. V lost 6 bases and J lost 3; bases outside the gene matches: 7. The CDR3 covers 15 residues. Germline lookup yields CDR1 DFQATT and CDR2 SNEGSKA (reference sequence).